Listed here is a single TCR beta chain. Trimming removed 6 bases from V and 2 bases from J, with 11 bases in between. Germline-derived CDR1 and CDR2 are MNHNS and SASEGT. There are 13 residues in the CDR3. This sample was included in a study of cytomegalovirus exposure and HLA in healthy donors. 60 Vbeta and 13 Jbeta primers were used in PCR. Sequencing used immunoSEQ multiplex PCR; TCRdb keeps in-frame clones, though not all of them. The top ten hold 2.5% to 3% of the sample, which has 150,000 or so clones, approximately 72% seen once. This TCR was recovered from a man aged 18 to 30 in good health and CMV-seronegative. Sequenced: PBMCs. This chain links TRBV6-1 with TRBJ2-7; tentative D call: TRBD2 (5 bases). The CDR3 protein is CASSQRLPYEQYV. The CDR3 DNA reads TGTGCCAGCAGCCAGCGGTTACCCTACGAGCAGTACGTC.